This T cell receptor beta chain was retrieved from a study of cytomegalovirus exposure and HLA in healthy donors. V lost 3 bases and J lost 6, with 9 bases in between. CDR3 length equals 11 residues. Per germline, CDR1 DFQATT and CDR2 SNEGSKA (reference sequence). Primers: 60 Vbeta forward and 13 Jbeta reverse. The table came from immunoSEQ multiplex PCR; TCRdb's copy has only in-frame clones and leaves some out. The profile covers fewer than 200,000 clones, with 82% appearing a single time and approximately 1.6% taken by the ten largest. The sample comprised PBMCs. This sequence joins TRBV20-1 and TRBJ2-7; D perhaps matches TRBD2 (6 bases). The receptor was isolated from a male donor in good health and CMV-seronegative. CDR3 DNA sequence: TGCAGTGCTAGGGGGGGAGGCGAGCAGTACTTC. This translates into CSARGGGEQYF.